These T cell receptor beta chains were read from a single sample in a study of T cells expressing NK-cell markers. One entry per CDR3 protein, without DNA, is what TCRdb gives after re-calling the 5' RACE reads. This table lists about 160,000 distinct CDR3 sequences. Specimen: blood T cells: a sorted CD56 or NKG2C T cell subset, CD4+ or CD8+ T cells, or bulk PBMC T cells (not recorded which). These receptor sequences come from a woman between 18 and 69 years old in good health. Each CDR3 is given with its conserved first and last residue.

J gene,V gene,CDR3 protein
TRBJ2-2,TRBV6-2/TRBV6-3,CASSYSLPRTGELFF
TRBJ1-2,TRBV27,CASRDRGYGYTF
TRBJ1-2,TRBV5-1,CASSPDGPGGYTF
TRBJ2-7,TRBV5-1,CASSLGPGGIYEQYF
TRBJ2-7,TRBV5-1,CASSHQGDEQYF
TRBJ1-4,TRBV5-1,CASSTGTTNEKLFF
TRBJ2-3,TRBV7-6,CASSKYTDTQYF
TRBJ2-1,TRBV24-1,CATSDSTPPPGGAPHNEQFF
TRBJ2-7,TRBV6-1,CASRVGRASYEQYF
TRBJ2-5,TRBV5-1,CASSVGLAGGSRTQYF
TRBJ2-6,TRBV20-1,CSAVDTGANVLTF
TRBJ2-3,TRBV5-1,CASSLEGREGTQYF